This T cell receptor (beta chain) was sequenced in a study of cytomegalovirus exposure and HLA in healthy donors. Study results and limitations: According to a later analysis, TCR clusters from the first cohort tended to co-occur in the roughly 110 validation repertoires.

Sequencing was performed with immunoSEQ multiplex PCR; in TCRdb, only in-frame clones are kept and a portion is missing. The sample shows 70,000 to 75,000 clones, over 85% of them seen only once. For this clone: Its specificity is unknown.

The sequence derives from a man in his late teens or twenties in good health and CMV-seropositive. The sample consisted of PBMCs.

CDR3 sequence (DNA): TGTGCCAGCAGTTCCCCCACAGTGAACACTGAAGCTTTCTTT. Residues: CASSSPTVNTEAFF. This rearrangement joins TRBV27 to TRBJ1-1, with unresolved D. From germline, CDR1 is MNHEY and CDR2 SMNVEV (reference sequence). Trimming pared 4 bases from V and 0 bases from J, leaving 9 bases between. The CDR3 loop spans 14 amino acids.